A single sample is the source of the 17 T cell receptor beta chains below, sequenced in a study of blood T cells in healthy people across ages (dated by TCRdb to between 2014 and 2017). Library generation was performed with 5' RACE. Sequenced on an Illumina HiSeq 2500. A second 7 to 11 cycle PCR used a sample-barcoded 5' primer and a J-beta primer mix. TCRdb reprocessed the public reads (quality trimming at Q25 with fastp, clone calling with MiXCR) and kept in-frame beta chains. Each record represents a unique CDR3 protein, reported with the most common genes and DNA among its rows. The sample records 1.2 million to 1.5 million distinct CDR3 sequences, roughly 64% of which are singletons. About 6.7% of the sample belongs to the ten largest clones. Input material: blood. These TCRs come from a man younger than 30 in good health.

This chain uses TRBV20-1 with TRBJ2-7; D perhaps matches TRBD1 (6 bases). The V end was cut by 4 bases, the J end by 4 bases, with 14 bases between. Germline V CDR1 and CDR2: DFQATT, SNEGSKA (reference sequence). This CDR3 contains 13 residues. The CDR3 spells CSATRGSKYEQYF. CDR3 nucleotide sequence: TGCAGTGCTACAAGGGGGTCTAAGTACGAGCAGTACTTC.

The chain carries TRBV2 and TRBJ1-2; D is possibly TRBD1 (6 bases). Looked up from germline, CDR1 is SNHLY and CDR2 is FYNNEI. The CDR3 consists of 13 residues. The V gene lost 8 bases and the J gene lost 3 bases, with 13 bases spanning the gap. The CDR3 is CASRGGADYGYTF. CDR3 sequence (DNA): TGTGCCAGCCGTGGGGGCGCAGACTATGGCTACACCTTC.

A single count supports this clonotype. One junction end does not reproduce the germline sequence, and a read error may be involved. The chain couples TRBV4-1 to TRBJ1-1; a possible D gene is TRBD1 (6 bases). CDR3 length: 13 residues. The germline V gene encodes CDR1 MGHRA and CDR2 YSYEKL. CDR3 sequence (DNA): TGCACCAGCAGCCCCCTGGACAGACGTGAAGCTTTCTTT. Translation gives CTSSPLDRREAFF.

The chain recombines TRBV4-1 with TRBJ2-1; 11 bases align to TRBD2. The germline V gene encodes CDR1 MGHRA and CDR2 YSYEKL. The CDR3 extends over 16 amino acids. Trimming removed 2 bases from V and 4 bases from J; junction bases left unmatched: 4. CDR3 coding DNA: TGCGCCAGCAGCCAATGGGTAGCGGGGGGGTACAATGAGCAGTTCTTC. Its protein is CASSQWVAGGYNEQFF.

This chain connects TRBV3-1 to TRBJ2-3, with D unclear. CDR1 is LGHDT and CDR2 is YNNKEL in the germline V gene (reference sequence). CDR3 length: 19 amino acids. V shed 0 bases and J shed 0 bases, with 19 bases lying between them. The CDR3 DNA sequence: TGTGCCAGCAGCCAAGATCCCAGAGGCCTAAGCCCGAGCACAGATACGCAGTATTTT. This translates into CASSQDPRGLSPSTDTQYF.

This clonotype came up once. This rearrangement joins TRBV20-1 to TRBJ2-3, with TRBD2 identical over 12 bases. The CDR3 runs to 18 residues. Unmatched junction bases numbered 9, after V lost 0 bases and J lost 2 bases. Germline CDR1 DFQATT, CDR2 SNEGSKA (reference sequence). The CDR3 DNA reads as TGCAGTGCTAGAGATAGACTAGCGGGAGAGAGGGTCACAGATACGCAGTATTTT. It encodes CSARDRLAGERVTDTQYF.

The J gene is TRBJ2-2, the V gene TRBV6-1; D tentatively reads TRBD1 or TRBD2 (6 bases each). The germline gives CDR1 MNHNS, CDR2 SASEGT. CDR3 length equals 15 residues. V lost 1 base and J 3 bases, leaving 9 bases between the germline ends. The CDR3 loop reads CASSEGGADTGELFF. CDR3 in DNA: TGTGCCAGCAGTGAAGGGGGGGCGGACACCGGGGAGCTGTTTTTT.

The rearrangement uses TRBV7-9 and TRBJ2-7; D unclear. Germline values: CDR1 SEHNR, CDR2 FQNEAQ (reference sequence). The CDR3 loop spans 12 amino acids. Trimming removed 8 bases from V and 7 bases from J, with 15 bases in between. The CDR3 here is CASGLPGSEQYF. The CDR3 DNA is TGTGCCAGCGGCCTCCCCGGATCGGAGCAGTACTTC.

The V and J genes are TRBV15 and TRBJ1-1; the D is unclear. The CDR3 totals 14 residues. V was shortened by 3 bases and J by 0 bases, with 8 bases between the two germline ends. Looked up from germline, CDR1 is LNHNV and CDR2 is YYDKDF (reference sequence). The CDR3 is CATSSGLLNTEAFF. Here the CDR3 DNA reads TGTGCCACCAGCAGCGGGTTGTTGAACACTGAAGCTTTCTTT.

This chain links TRBV9 with TRBJ2-5; D uncertain. The V gene's germline CDR1 is SGDLS and CDR2 YYNGEE. V was pared by 5 bases and J by 1 base, with 9 bases between. The CDR3 has 13 amino acids. Here the CDR3 DNA reads TGTGCCAGCAGACGGCCGGGCCAAGAGACCCAGTACTTC. It translates to CASRRPGQETQYF.

On this clonotype: Compared with germline, one end of the junction differs, possibly owing to a read error. The rearrangement links TRBV7-2 to TRBJ2-1, with 8 nucleotides matching TRBD2. CDR3 size: 15 residues. Germline values: CDR1 SGHTA, CDR2 FQGNSA. Here the CDR3 reads CASGLVSGAYNEQFF. As DNA, the CDR3 is TGTGCCAGCGGCTTAGTTAGCGGGGCCTACAATGAGCAGTTCTTC.

The genes are TRBV6-1 and TRBJ2-7, with 8 nucleotides matching TRBD1. The germline CDR1 and CDR2 sequences are MNHNS and SASEGT. Losses at the gene ends were 2 bases for V and 3 bases for J; bases not matched to a gene: 12. This CDR3 spans 17 amino acids. The DNA of the CDR3 is TGTGCCAGCAGTGAATATCGATGGGGGACAGGACACTACGAGCAGTACTTC. This gives the protein CASSEYRWGTGHYEQYF.

The V and J genes are TRBV30 and TRBJ2-1; 8 positions agree with TRBD2. Germline CDR1 and CDR2: GTSNPN and SVGIG (reference sequence). The V gene end was trimmed by 1 base and the J gene end by 3 bases; junction bases not matched to a gene: 2. This CDR3 contains 14 residues. The CDR3 region is CAWSGGLDYNEQFF. In nucleotides, the CDR3 is TGTGCCTGGAGTGGGGGACTAGACTACAATGAGCAGTTCTTC.

The rearrangement links TRBV3-1 to TRBJ2-1; no clear D. Germline values: CDR1 LGHDT, CDR2 YNNKEL (reference sequence). This CDR3 comprises 15 residues. Trimming removed 0 bases from V and 2 bases from J, with 8 bases in between. Here the CDR3 DNA reads TGTGCCAGCAGCCAAGAGGTAGAGACCTACAATGAGCAGTTCTTC. This encodes CASSQEVETYNEQFF.

This sequence joins TRBV20-1 and TRBJ2-3; D ambiguous. The V and J ends lost 1 base and 0 bases respectively, with 8 bases between them. The CDR3 consists of 14 residues. Looked up from germline, CDR1 is DFQATT and CDR2 is SNEGSKA (reference sequence). CDR3 DNA sequence: TGCAGTGCTAGAGGGGCGGATAGCACAGATACGCAGTATTTT. This codes for CSARGADSTDTQYF.

This clonotype was seen only a few times. The chain's CDR3 is CASTPDKQETQYF. CDR3 in DNA: TGTGCCAGCACCCCCGACAAACAAGAGACCCAGTACTTC. The chain carries TRBV7-9 and TRBJ2-5; D uncertain. Trimming stripped 7 bases from V and 2 bases from J, with 11 bases between. Germline V gene lookup returns CDR1 SEHNR and CDR2 FQNEAQ (reference sequence). This CDR3 comprises 13 residues. The complete variable domain, with remaining parts taken from reference TRBV7-9 and TRBJ2-5, reads DTGVSQNPRHKITKRGQNVTFRCDPISEHNRLYWYRQTLGQGPEFLTYFQNEAQLEKSRLLSDRFSAERPKGSFSTLEIQRTEQGDSAMYLCASTPDKQETQYFGPGTRLLVL.

The V call is TRBV6-5, the J call TRBJ1-1, with D possibly TRBD1 on 5 matching bases. V gave up 6 bases and J gave up 2 bases, with 13 bases separating them. This CDR3 spans 14 amino acids. CDR1 is MNHEY and CDR2 is SVGAGI in the germline V gene. In DNA, the CDR3 is TGTGCCAGCAGAAAAGGACAATTCAACACTGAAGCTTTCTTT. Translation gives CASRKGQFNTEAFF.